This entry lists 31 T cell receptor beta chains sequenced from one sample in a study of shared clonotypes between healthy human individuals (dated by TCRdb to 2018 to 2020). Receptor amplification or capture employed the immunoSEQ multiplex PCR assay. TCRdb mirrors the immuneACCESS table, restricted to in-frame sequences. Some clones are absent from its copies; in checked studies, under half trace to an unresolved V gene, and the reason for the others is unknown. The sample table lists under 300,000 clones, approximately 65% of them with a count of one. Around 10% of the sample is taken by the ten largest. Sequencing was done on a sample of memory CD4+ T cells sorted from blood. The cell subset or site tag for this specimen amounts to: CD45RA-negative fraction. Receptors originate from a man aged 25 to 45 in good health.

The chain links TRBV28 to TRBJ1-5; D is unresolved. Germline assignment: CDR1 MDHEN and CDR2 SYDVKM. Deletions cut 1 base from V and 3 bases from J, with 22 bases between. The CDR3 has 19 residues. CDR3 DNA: TGTGCCAGCAGTTTATTTGGCCACCCCCTAGGCGGCCCCAATCAGCCCCAGCATTTT. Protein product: CASSLFGHPLGGPNQPQHF.

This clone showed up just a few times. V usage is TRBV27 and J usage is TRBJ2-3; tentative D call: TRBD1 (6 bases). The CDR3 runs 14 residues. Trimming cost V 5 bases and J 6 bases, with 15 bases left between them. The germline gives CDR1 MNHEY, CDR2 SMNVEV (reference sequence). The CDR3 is CASSQRAGVDTQYF. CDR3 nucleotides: TGTGCCAGCAGTCAGAGGGCAGGGGTCGATACGCAGTATTTT.

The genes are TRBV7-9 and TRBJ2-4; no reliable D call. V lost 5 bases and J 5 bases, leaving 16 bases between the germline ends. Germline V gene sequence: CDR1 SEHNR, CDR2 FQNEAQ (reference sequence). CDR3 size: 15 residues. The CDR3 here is CASSPKPRMENIQYF. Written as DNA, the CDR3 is TGTGCCAGCAGCCCCAAACCCCGGATGGAAAACATTCAGTACTTC.

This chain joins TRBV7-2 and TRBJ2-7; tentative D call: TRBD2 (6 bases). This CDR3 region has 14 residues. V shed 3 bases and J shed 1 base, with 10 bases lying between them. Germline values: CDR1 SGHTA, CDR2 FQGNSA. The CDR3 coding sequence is TGTGCCAGCAGCTTTTACGGGAGTTCCTACGAGCAGTACTTC. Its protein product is CASSFYGSSYEQYF.

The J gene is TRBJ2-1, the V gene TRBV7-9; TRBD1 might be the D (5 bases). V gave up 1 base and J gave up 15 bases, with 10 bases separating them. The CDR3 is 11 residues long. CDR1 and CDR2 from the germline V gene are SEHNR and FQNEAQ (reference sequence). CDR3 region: CASSLVGDRFF. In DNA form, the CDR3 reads TGTGCCAGCAGCTTAGTAGGGGATCGGTTCTTC.

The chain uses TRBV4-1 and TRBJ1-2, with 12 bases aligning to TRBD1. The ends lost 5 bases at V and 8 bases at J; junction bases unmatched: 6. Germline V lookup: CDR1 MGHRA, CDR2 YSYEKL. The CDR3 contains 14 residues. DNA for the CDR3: TGCGCCAGCAGCTCCCGGGACAGGGGGCTGGGCTACACCTTC. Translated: CASSSRDRGLGYTF.

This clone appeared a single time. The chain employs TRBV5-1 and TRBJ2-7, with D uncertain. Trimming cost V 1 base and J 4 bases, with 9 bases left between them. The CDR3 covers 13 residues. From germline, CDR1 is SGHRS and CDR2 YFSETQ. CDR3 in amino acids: CASSLQMSYEQYF. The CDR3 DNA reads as TGCGCCAGCAGCTTGCAGATGAGTTACGAGCAGTACTTC.

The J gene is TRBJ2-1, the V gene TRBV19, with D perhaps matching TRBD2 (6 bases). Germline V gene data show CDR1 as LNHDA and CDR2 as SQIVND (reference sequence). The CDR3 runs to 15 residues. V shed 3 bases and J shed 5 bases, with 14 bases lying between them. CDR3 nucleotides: TGTGCCAGTAGTATTGACGGGAGTAGCCACAATGAGCAGTTCTTC. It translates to CASSIDGSSHNEQFF.

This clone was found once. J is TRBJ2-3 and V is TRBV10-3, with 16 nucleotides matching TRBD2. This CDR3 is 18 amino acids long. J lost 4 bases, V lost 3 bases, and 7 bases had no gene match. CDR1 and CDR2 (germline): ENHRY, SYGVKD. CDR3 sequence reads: CAISDYGTSGRAADTQYF. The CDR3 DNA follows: TGTGCCATCAGTGATTACGGGACTAGCGGGAGGGCCGCAGATACGCAGTATTTT.

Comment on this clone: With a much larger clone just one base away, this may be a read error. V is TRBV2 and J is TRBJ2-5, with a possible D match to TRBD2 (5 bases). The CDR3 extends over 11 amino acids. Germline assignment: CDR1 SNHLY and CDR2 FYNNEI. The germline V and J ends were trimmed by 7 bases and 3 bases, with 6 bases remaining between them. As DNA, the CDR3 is TGTGCCAGCAAGGAGGAAGAGACCCAGTACTTC. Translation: CASKEEETQYF.

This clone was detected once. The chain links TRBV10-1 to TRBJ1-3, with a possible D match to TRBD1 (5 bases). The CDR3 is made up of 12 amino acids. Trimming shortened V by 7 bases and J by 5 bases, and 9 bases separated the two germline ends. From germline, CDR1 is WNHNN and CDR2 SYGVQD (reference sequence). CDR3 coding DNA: TGCGCCAGCAATGACAGCAGAAACACCATATATTTT. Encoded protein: CASNDSRNTIYF.

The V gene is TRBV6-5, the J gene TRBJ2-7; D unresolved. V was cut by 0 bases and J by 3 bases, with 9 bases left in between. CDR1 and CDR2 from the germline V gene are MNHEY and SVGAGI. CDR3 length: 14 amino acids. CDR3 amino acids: CASSYSFKDYEQYF. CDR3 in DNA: TGTGCCAGCAGTTACTCTTTTAAGGACTACGAGCAGTACTTC.

The CDR3 DNA sequence: TGCGCCAGCAGTATCTGGGGTTCTGGAAACACCATATATTTT. Amino acid sequence: CASSIWGSGNTIYF. The chain links TRBV5-1 to TRBJ1-3; D unresolved. Trimming took 5 bases from V and 1 from J, leaving 10 bases between them. Looked up from germline, CDR1 is SGHRS and CDR2 is YFSETQ. The CDR3 runs to 14 residues.

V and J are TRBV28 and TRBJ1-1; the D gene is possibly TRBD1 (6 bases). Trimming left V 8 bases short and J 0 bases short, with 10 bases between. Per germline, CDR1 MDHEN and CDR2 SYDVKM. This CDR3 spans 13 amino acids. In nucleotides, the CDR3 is TGTGCCAGCGAGGGGGTCATGAACACTGAAGCTTTCTTT. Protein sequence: CASEGVMNTEAFF.

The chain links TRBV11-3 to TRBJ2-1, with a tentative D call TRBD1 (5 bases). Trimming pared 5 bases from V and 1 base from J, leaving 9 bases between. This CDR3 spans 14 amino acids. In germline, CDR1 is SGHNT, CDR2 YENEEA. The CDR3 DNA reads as TGTGCCAGCAGCCAGGGCCGGTCCTACAATGAGCAGTTCTTC. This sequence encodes CASSQGRSYNEQFF.

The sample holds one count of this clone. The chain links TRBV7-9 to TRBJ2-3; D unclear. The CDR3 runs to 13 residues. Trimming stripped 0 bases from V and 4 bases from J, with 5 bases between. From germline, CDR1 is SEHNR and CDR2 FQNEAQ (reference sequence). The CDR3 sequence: CASSLAIADTQYF. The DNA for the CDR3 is TGTGCCAGCAGCTTAGCGATAGCAGATACGCAGTATTTT.

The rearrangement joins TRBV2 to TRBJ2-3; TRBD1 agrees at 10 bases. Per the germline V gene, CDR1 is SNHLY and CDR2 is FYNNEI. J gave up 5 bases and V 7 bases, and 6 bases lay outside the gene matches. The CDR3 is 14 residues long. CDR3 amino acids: CASTIGQGGDTQYF. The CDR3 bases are TGTGCCAGCACCATAGGACAGGGGGGAGATACGCAGTATTTT.

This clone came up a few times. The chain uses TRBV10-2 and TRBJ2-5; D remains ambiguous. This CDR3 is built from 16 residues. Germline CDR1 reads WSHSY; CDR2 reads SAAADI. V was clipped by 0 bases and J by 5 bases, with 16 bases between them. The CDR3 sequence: CASSESTLAIGETQYF. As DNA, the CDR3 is TGCGCCAGCAGTGAGTCGACCTTGGCAATCGGGGAGACCCAGTACTTC.

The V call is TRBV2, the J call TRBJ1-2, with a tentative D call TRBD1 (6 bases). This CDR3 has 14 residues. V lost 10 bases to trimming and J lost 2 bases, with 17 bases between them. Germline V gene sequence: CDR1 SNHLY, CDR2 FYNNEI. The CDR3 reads CATQGHHPNYGYTF. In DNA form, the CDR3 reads TGTGCCACCCAGGGACACCACCCCAACTATGGCTACACCTTC.

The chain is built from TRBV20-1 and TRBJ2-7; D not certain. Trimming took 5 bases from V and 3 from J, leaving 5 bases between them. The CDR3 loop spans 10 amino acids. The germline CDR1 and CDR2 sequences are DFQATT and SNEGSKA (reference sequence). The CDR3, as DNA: TGCAGTGCTCTTTACTACGAGCAGTACTTC. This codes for CSALYYEQYF.

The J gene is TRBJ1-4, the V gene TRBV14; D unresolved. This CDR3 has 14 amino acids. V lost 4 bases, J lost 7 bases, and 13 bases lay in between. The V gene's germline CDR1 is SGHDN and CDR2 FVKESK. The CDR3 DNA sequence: TGTGCCAGCAGCCCCCGACGGGGAGGTGAAAAACTGTTTTTT. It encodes CASSPRRGGEKLFF.

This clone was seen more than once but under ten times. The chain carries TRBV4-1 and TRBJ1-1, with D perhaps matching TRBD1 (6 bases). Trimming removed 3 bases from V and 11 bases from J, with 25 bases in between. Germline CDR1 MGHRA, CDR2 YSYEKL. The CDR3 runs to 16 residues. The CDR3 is CASSHITRGRGPRAFF. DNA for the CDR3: TGCGCCAGCAGCCACATTACTAGGGGCAGGGGTCCTCGCGCTTTCTTT.

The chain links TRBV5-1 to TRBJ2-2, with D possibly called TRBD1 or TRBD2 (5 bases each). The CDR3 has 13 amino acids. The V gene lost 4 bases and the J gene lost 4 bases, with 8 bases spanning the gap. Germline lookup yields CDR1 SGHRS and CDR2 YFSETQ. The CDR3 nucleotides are TGCGCCAGCAGCCGAGGGGTCACCGGGGAGCTGTTTTTT. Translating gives CASSRGVTGELFF.

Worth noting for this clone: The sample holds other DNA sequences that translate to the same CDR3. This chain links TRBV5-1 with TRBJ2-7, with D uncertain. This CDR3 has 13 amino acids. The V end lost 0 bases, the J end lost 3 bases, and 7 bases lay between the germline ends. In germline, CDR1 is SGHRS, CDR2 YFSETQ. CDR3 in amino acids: CASSLEANYEQYF. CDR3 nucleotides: TGCGCCAGCAGCTTGGAGGCCAACTACGAGCAGTACTTC.

The CDR3 loop reads CASSAVVNTGELFF. DNA of the CDR3: TGTGCCAGCAGCGCAGTAGTGAACACCGGGGAGCTGTTTTTT. The chain carries TRBV11-3 and TRBJ2-2; D not certain. The length of the CDR3 is 14 residues. V lost 5 bases and J lost 1, with 8 bases in between. Germline assignment: CDR1 SGHNT and CDR2 YENEEA.

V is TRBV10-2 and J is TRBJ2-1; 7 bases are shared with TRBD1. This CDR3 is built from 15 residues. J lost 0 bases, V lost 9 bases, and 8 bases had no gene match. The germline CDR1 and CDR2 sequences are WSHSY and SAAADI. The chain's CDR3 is CASSEQGRSYNEQFF. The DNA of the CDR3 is TGCGCCAGTTCCGAACAGGGGCGCTCCTACAATGAGCAGTTCTTC.

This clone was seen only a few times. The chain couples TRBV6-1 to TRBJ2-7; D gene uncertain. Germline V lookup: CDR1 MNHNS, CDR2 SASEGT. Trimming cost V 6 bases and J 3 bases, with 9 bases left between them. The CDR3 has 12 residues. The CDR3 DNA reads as TGTGCCAGCAGCTCGACCGTCTACGAGCAGTACTTC. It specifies CASSSTVYEQYF.

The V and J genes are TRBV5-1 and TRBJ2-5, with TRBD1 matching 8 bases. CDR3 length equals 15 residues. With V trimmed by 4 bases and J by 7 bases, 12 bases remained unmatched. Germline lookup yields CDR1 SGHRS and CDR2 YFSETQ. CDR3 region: CASSPPGQDWLTQYF. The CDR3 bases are TGCGCCAGCAGCCCACCGGGACAGGATTGGTTGACCCAGTACTTC.

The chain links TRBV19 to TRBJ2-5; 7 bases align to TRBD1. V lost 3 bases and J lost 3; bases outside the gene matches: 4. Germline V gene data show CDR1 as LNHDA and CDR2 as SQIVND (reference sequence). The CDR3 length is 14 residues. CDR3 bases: TGTGCCAGTAGTATCAGACAGGGAGAAGAGACCCAGTACTTC. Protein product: CASSIRQGEETQYF.

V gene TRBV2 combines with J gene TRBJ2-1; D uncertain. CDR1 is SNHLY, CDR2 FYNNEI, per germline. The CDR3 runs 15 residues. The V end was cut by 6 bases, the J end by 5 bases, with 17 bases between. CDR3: CASSARLLGHNEQFF. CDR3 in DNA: TGTGCCAGCAGCGCCAGGCTCCTCGGTCACAATGAGCAGTTCTTC.

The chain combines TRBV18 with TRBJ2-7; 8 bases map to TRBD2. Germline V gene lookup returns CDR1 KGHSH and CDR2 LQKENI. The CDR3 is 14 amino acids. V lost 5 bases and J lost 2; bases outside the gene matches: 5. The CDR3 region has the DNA TGTGCCAGCTCAGCGGGGGGAGGAACCTACGAGCAGTACTTC. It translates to CASSAGGGTYEQYF. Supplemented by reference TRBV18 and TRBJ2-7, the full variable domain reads NAGVMQNPRHLVRRRGQEARLRCSPMKGHSHVYWYRQLPEEGLKFMVYLQKENIIDESGMPKERFSAEFPKEGPSILRIQQVVRGDSAAYFCASSAGGGTYEQYFGPGTRLTVT.